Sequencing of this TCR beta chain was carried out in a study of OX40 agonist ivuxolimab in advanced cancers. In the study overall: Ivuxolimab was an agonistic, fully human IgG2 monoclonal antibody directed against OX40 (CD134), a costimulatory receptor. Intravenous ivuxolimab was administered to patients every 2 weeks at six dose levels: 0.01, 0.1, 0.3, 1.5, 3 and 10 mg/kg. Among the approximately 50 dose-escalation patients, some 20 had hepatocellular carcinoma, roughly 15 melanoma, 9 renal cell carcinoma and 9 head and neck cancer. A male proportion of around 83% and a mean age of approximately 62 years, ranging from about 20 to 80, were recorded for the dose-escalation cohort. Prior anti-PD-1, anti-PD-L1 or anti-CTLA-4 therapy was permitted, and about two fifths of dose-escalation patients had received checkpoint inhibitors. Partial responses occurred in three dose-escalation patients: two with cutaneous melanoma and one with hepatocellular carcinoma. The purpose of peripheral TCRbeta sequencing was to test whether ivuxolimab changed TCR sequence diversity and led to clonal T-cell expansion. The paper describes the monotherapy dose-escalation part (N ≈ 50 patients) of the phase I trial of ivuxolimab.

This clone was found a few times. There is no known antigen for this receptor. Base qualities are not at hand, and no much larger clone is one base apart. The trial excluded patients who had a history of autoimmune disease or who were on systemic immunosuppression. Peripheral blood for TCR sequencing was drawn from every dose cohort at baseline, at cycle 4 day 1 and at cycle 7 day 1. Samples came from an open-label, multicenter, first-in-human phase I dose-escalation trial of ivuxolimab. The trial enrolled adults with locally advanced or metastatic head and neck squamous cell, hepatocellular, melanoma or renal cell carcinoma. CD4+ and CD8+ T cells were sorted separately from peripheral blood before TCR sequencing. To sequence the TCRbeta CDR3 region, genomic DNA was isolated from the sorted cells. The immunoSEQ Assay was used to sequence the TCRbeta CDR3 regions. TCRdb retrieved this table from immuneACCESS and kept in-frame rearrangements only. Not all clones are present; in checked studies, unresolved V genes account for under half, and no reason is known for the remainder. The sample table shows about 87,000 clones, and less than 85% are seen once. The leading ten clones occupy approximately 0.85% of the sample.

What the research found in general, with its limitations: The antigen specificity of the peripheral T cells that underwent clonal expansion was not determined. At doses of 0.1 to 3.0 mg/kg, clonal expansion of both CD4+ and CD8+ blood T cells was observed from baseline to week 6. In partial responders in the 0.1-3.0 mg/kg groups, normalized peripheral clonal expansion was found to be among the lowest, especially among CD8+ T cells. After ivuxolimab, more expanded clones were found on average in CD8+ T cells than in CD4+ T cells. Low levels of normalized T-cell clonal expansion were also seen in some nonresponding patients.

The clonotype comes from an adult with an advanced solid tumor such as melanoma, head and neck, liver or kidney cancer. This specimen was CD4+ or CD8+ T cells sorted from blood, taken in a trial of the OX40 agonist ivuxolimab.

The nucleotides are TGTGCCTGGGGACAGGGGGCCTACAATGAGCAGTTCTTC. This gives the protein CAWGQGAYNEQFF. The sequence joins TRBV30 to TRBJ2-1, with TRBD1 identical over 10 junction bases. Trimming removed 5 bases from V and 2 bases from J; the gene matches leave 0 bases unexplained. The CDR1 and CDR2 encoded by the germline V gene (reference sequence) are GTSNPN and SVGIG. The CDR3 spans 13 residues, from the cysteine through the phenylalanine. The entry retains the CDR3 DNA only, 39 bases that are in frame from base 1.